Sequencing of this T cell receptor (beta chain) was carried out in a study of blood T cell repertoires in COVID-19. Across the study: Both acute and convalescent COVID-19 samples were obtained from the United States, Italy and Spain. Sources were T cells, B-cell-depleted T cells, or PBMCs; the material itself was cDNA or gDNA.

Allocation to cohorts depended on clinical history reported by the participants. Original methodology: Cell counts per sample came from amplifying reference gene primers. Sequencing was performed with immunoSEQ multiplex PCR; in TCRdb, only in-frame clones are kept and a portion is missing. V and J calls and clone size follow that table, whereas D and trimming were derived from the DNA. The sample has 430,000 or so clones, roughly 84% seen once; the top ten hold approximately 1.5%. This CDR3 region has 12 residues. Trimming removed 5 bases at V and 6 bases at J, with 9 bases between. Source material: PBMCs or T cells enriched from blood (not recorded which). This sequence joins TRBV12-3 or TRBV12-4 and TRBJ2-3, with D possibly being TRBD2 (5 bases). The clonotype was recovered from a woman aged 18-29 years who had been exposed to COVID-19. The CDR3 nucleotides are TGTGCCAGCAGTGCGCGGGTTGATACGCAGTATTTT. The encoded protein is CASSARVDTQYF.